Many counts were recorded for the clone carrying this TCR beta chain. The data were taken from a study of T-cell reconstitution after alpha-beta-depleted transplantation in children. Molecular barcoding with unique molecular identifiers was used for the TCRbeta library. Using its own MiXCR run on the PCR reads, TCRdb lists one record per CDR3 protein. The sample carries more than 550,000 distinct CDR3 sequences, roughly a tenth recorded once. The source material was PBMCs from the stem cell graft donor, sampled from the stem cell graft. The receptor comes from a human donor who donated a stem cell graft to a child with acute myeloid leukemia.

The DNA of the CDR3 is TGTGCCAGCAGTTCTAGCCTAGCGCAGGAGCAGTTCTTC. Translating it yields CASSSSLAQEQFF. The J gene is TRBJ2-1, the V gene TRBV12-3 or TRBV12-4; tentatively, D is TRBD2 (6 bases). There are 13 residues in the CDR3. The V and J ends lost 4 bases and 10 bases respectively, with 14 bases between them.